The T cell receptor (beta chain) under discussion was sequenced for a study of T cells in Graves' hyperthyroidism and ophthalmopathy (dated by TCRdb to the late 2010s). Describing the broader study: To identify distinguishing TCR V-J signatures, a discovery cohort of 90 to 100 patients was used, comprising 43 with Graves' ophthalmopathy and some 57 with stable Graves' hyperthyroidism. Prospective prediction of ophthalmopathy was tested in an independent validation cohort of 18 to 20 hyperthyroidism patients and some 17 patients who later progressed to ophthalmopathy. The roughly 90 discovery patients were divided at random into training and test sets in a 7:3 ratio. The study also compared thyroid tissue and blood T-cell repertoires from 6 or 7 Graves' hyperthyroidism patients. Following sampling, methimazole starting at 30 mg daily was given to hyperthyroidism patients, and high-dose intravenous methylprednisolone was given to ophthalmopathy patients. TCR Vbeta CDR3 sequencing of 130 to 150 peripheral blood samples (over 40 ophthalmopathy, approximately 80 hyperthyroidism and roughly 17 progressor patients) is reported in the paper. The investigation overall reported the following: Most expanded thyroid clonotypes (frequency above 0.001) were also found in blood, which suggests that blood repertoires may mirror thyroid immune responses. In validation, the model predicted progression to ophthalmopathy with 65% to 71% sensitivity and roughly 75% specificity, a median of about 6 months before onset. No statistical method was used to set the sample size in advance, and investigators knew the group allocation. A model built on a 13 V-J signature distinguished ophthalmopathy from stable hyperthyroidism, reaching roughly 88% sensitivity and under 84% specificity in cross-validation and 80%/75% in testing.

The TCR beta CDR3 regions were amplified from the RNA transcripts. For the first round of RT-PCR on the TCR CDR3, the HTBI primer set was used together with the Qiagen OneStep RT-PCR kit. A second multiplex PCR round built the libraries, followed by size selection and purification. Paired-end sequencing of the libraries was performed with 100 bp reads on an Illumina HiSeq2000. Concerning the study's data processing: Raw data were processed with SOAPnuke, discarding reads with adapters, uncalled bases, mean Phred below 15, or no exact constant-primer or identifier match. High-quality paired reads were merged with COPE v1.2.5, and unique nucleotide sequences were defined as clonotypes. MiTCR v1.1 was used to align the clonotypes against IMGT TRBV, TRBD and TRBJ reference segments. The analysis was restricted to V-J combinations with a frequency above 0.0001, which together covered 99% to 99.2% of the repertoires. A TCS score was defined as the ratio between F50 (clonal expansion) and ExV (chaos), using BLOSUM62-based TCRdist between CDR3 peptides within each V-J. Welch's t-statistics and random forest reduced around 510 V-J features to 13, which were used in a naive Bayes classifier (R e1071). The similarity between thyroid and blood repertoires was quantified using the Morisita-Horn index. TCRdb reran the public reads through fastp at Q25 and MiXCR, keeping productive beta chains. Identical CDR3 proteins give one entry, which carries the most common genes and DNA. The V and J calls reflect TCRdb's pipeline rather than the authors' work. This sample has almost 600,000 distinct CDR3 sequences in its table, and approximately 44% of those were observed once. The ten largest clones add up to around 8% of the sample.

The sample holds many counts of this clonotype. What antigen it recognizes has not been identified. The record has no base qualities; no much larger clone is one base away. CDR1 and CDR2 are drawn from the germline V gene: SGHVS, FQNEAQ. Compared with germline, V lacks 5 bases and J lacks 4 bases; bases without a gene match: 5. Inclusive of the bounding cysteine and phenylalanine, the CDR3 is 13 residues long. Just CDR3 DNA is preserved here, 39 bases in frame from base 1. Stable Graves' hyperthyroidism was defined as no progression to ophthalmopathy during 18 months of follow-up. Hyperthyroidism patients were newly diagnosed, had a disease duration of under 2 months, and were aged 18 to 65 years. Exclusion was applied to patients with uncontrolled infections, other autoimmune diseases, pregnancy or lactation. Clinical symptoms, serum thyroxine and TRAb, thyroid ultrasound, and orbital computed tomography formed the basis for the diagnoses. Total RNA was extracted using Trizol reagent, and RNA quality was assessed on an Agilent 2100 Bioanalyzer.

The chain is made from TRBV7-8 and TRBJ2-7; 7 junctional bases match TRBD1. This TCR was recovered from a woman between 18 and 30 years old with Graves' hyperthyroidism. Sequenced: peripheral blood or thyroid tissue (not recorded which). The sequenced DNA: TGTGCCAGCAGCCTCGACAGGGTATACGAGCAGTACTTC. The encoded protein is CASSLDRVYEQYF.